These T cell receptor beta chains were read from a single sample in a study of T cells after yellow fever vaccination. TCRdb called the 5' RACE reads again in MiXCR, with one record for every CDR3 protein. The sample consists of approximately 110,000 distinct CDR3 sequences, 8.4% of them appearing once. Material: CD8+ T cells sorted from PBMCs, obtained 45 days after the yellow fever booster vaccination. The receptors stem from a man aged 25-45 years who received the YFV17D yellow fever vaccine. CDR3s include the opening cysteine and the closing phenylalanine or tryptophan. Fields, in order: D gene, V gene, clone size, J gene, CDR3 protein, CDR3 DNA. The D gene is left open where the match is weak. The size field is filled for only some rows; it gives once, few, many or a size class.

TRBD2	TRBV12-3/TRBV12-4	many	TRBJ2-1	CASSLGLLPSGRNNEQFF	TGTGCCAGCAGTTTAGGGTTACTTCCTAGCGGGAGAAACAATGAGCAGTTCTTC
.	TRBV7-8	.	TRBJ2-2	CASSLSGQQNTGELFF	TGTGCCAGCAGCTTAAGTGGTCAGCAGAACACCGGGGAGCTGTTTTTT
.	TRBV15	many	TRBJ1-1	CATSSYYTEAFF	TGTGCCACCAGCAGCTATTACACTGAAGCTTTCTTT
.	TRBV11-2	few	TRBJ2-2	CASSPGAGTGELFF	TGTGCCAGCAGCCCCGGGGCGGGAACCGGGGAGCTGTTTTTT
.	TRBV7-2	many	TRBJ2-3	CASSLLALTDTQYF	TGTGCCAGCAGCTTACTGGCCCTCACAGATACGCAGTATTTT
TRBD1	TRBV20-1	many	TRBJ2-7	CSASGQGIFHEQYF	TGCAGTGCTAGCGGACAGGGAATTTTCCACGAGCAGTACTTC
.	TRBV29-1	many	TRBJ2-3	CSVVLDTQYF	TGCAGCGTTGTTTTGGATACGCAGTATTTT
.	TRBV4-3	few	TRBJ2-5	CASSQAAGRQETQYF	TGCGCCAGCAGCCAAGCGGCGGGAAGACAAGAGACCCAGTACTTC
.	TRBV7-6	many	TRBJ1-1	CASTSPGREAFF	TGTGCCAGCACCTCACCCGGTAGGGAAGCTTTCTTT
.	TRBV19	few	TRBJ1-1	CASTQLGSRNTEAFF	TGTGCCAGTACCCAACTAGGCAGCCGGAACACTGAAGCTTTCTTT
.	TRBV4-3	many	TRBJ2-3	CASSQEPTTTSTDTQYF	TGCGCCAGCAGCCAAGAACCGACTACTACTAGCACAGATACGCAGTATTTT
TRBD1	TRBV2	.	TRBJ2-7	CASSDLVEQGASYEQYF	TGTGCCAGCAGTGATTTGGTGGAACAGGGGGCCTCCTACGAGCAGTACTTC
.	TRBV7-8	few	TRBJ2-7	CASSSFGGDPYEQYF	TGTGCCAGCAGCTCGTTTGGCGGGGACCCCTACGAGCAGTACTTC
TRBD2	TRBV20-1	many	TRBJ2-1	CSSHGGYNEQFF	TGCAGTTCCCACGGGGGGTACAATGAGCAGTTCTTC
.	TRBV5-1	many	TRBJ2-7	CASSLANYQVHEQYF	TGCGCCAGCAGCTTGGCCAACTACCAGGTGCACGAGCAGTACTTC
.	TRBV19	.	TRBJ2-1	CASSFGVLGYNEQFF	TGTGCCAGTAGTTTTGGGGTACTGGGGTACAATGAGCAGTTCTTC
TRBD1	TRBV9	many	TRBJ2-1	CASSSQDRENEQFF	TGTGCCAGCAGCTCCCAGGACAGGGAGAATGAGCAGTTCTTC
TRBD2	TRBV5-4	.	TRBJ2-3	CASSGREDATDTQYF	TGTGCCAGCAGCGGGCGGGAGGACGCCACAGATACGCAGTATTTT
TRBD2	TRBV20-1	many	TRBJ2-1	CSAYGLVGNEQFF	TGCAGTGCCTACGGACTAGTTGGGAATGAGCAGTTCTTC
.	TRBV28	few	TRBJ2-3	CAATRPLYTTDTQYF	TGTGCCGCTACCCGGCCGCTTTACACCACAGATACGCAGTATTTT
.	TRBV6-4	many	TRBJ2-2	CASSEAQGTGELFF	TGTGCCAGCAGTGAAGCCCAGGGAACCGGGGAGCTGTTTTTT